This T cell receptor (beta chain) was captured by sequencing in a study of T cells after yellow fever vaccination. Study information: Libraries from low-cell-number fractions were prepared with the SMART-Seq v4 Ultra Low Input RNA kit. Study results and limitations: Overall, a small share of clonotypes was seen in both CD4 and CD8 compartments.

This clonotype was seen more than once but under ten times. Its antigen is as yet unknown. CDR1 and CDR2 (germline): SGHTA, FQGNSA. This CDR3 is 13 amino acids long. Trimming pared 3 bases from V and 6 bases from J, leaving 11 bases between. TCRdb reprocessed the 5' RACE reads via MiXCR and lists one record per CDR3 protein. The sample includes approximately 550,000 distinct CDR3 sequences, roughly 13% of them seen just once. This chain joins TRBV7-2 and TRBJ2-5; the D call may be TRBD1 or TRBD2 (5 bases each). The TCR was taken from a man aged 25-45 years who received the YFV17D yellow fever vaccine. The specimen was PBMCs, collected on the day of the yellow fever booster vaccination. This CDR3 is CASSFGTFQTQYF. The CDR3 nucleotides read TGTGCCAGCAGCTTCGGGACCTTCCAGACCCAGTACTTC.